The sequence of this T cell receptor (beta chain) was determined in a study of regulatory dendritic cells for organ transplantation. Memory T cells were CD45RO+, naive were CD45RA+, sorted by FACS. Regarding the study as a whole: Naive T cells showed high diversity, memory cells less, memory CD8+ least. Mature dendritic cells appeared to drive more memory CD8+ clonal expansion than regulatory ones.

The data were produced by immunoSEQ multiplex PCR, yet TCRdb's version contains in-frame clones alone and is incomplete. The table lists 28,000 or so clones, around 80% of them singletons, with approximately 0.1% in the top ten. Looked up from germline, CDR1 is MNHNS and CDR2 is SASEGT. This CDR3 is 14 amino acids long. V shed 2 bases and J shed 6 bases, with 11 bases lying between them. Of note for this clone: What it binds is not known.

This receptor was taken from a human donor in good health. The rearrangement joins TRBV6-1 to TRBJ2-1; weak D call: TRBD2 (6 bases). Sequencing was carried out using naive CD4+ T cells from blood. Stated subset: CD45RA+ naive T cells. The CDR3 nucleotides read TGTGCCAGCAGTGAATCTAGCGCCTTCAATGAGCAGTTCTTC. This gives the protein CASSESSAFNEQFF.